One and the same sample provided the 7 T cell receptor beta chains below, sequenced in a study of CD8 T cells in Susac syndrome (dated by TCRdb to the late 2010s). Receptor amplification or capture employed the immunoSEQ multiplex PCR assay. RNA was extracted using the RNeasy kit, and roughly 0.5 to 1 microgram was reverse transcribed with random hexamers. Clones were called with MiXCR by TCRdb after fastp trimmed the public reads at Q25, and only in-frame beta chains were retained. Each entry is one CDR3 protein sequence, shown with its most common DNA and genes. Recorded for this sample are some 150,000 distinct CDR3 sequences; 94% of them occurred a single time. The ten largest clones represent more than 0.065% of the sample. The sample consisted of CD4+ T cells from PBMCs. The receptors stem from a human donor in good health.

V and J are TRBV7-9 and TRBJ2-1, with D possibly matching TRBD2 (6 bases). Trimming removed 2 bases at V and 6 bases at J, with 14 bases between. CDR1 and CDR2 (germline): SEHNR, FQNEAQ (reference sequence). The CDR3 consists of 15 residues. CDR3 in DNA: TGTGCCAGCAGCTTACGGCCTAGCGTGACCAATGAGCAGTTCTTC. Translation gives CASSLRPSVTNEQFF.

This clonotype has only one observation. Mismatch with germline at one junction end may stem from a read error. The rearrangement uses TRBV7-2 and TRBJ2-1; TRBD2 agrees at 7 bases. The germline V gene has CDR1 SGHTA and CDR2 FQGNSA. The CDR3 is made up of 13 amino acids. The CDR3 DNA reads as TGTGCCAGCAGCTTAGCGGGAGGGCCCCGGGCGGTCTTC. This codes for CASSLAGGPRAVF.

The rearrangement uses TRBV20-1 and TRBJ2-3; D is unclear. The CDR3 is 11 residues long. Germline CDR1 is DFQATT and CDR2 is SNEGSKA (reference sequence). Between the trimmed V and J ends, which lost 4 bases and 2 bases, there was a span of 4 bases. The CDR3 sequence is CSATYTDTQYF. The DNA for the CDR3 is TGCAGTGCTACCTACACAGATACGCAGTATTTT.

This clonotype was seen just once. V usage is TRBV7-3 and J usage is TRBJ1-1, with 7 bases identical to TRBD1. V gave up 5 bases and J gave up 7 bases; unmatched junction bases: 7. CDR1 SGHTA and CDR2 FQGTGA come from the germline V gene. CDR3 length: 13 residues. The CDR3 is CASSLGTVGEAFF. Here the CDR3 DNA reads TGTGCCAGCAGCCTCGGGACAGTCGGTGAAGCTTTCTTT. Full variable domain (missing parts from reference TRBV7-3 and TRBJ1-1): GAGVSQTPSNKVTEKGKYVELRCDPISGHTALYWYRQSLGQGPEFLIYFQGTGAADDSGLPNDRFFAVRPEGSVSTLKIQRTERGDSAVYLCASSLGTVGEAFFGQGTRLTVV.

The chain combines TRBV3-1 with TRBJ2-3; TRBD2 aligns across 7 bases. The ends lost 5 bases at V and 3 bases at J; junction bases unmatched: 11. This CDR3 is 16 amino acids long. Germline V gives CDR1 LGHDT, CDR2 YNNKEL (reference sequence). CDR3 amino acids: CASSNRVAGATDTQYF. The CDR3, as DNA: TGTGCCAGCAGCAACCGGGTGGCGGGAGCTACAGATACGCAGTATTTT.

Only one count was recorded for this clonotype. The chain employs TRBV3-1 and TRBJ2-5; 11 bases fit TRBD2. The ends lost 7 bases at V and 2 bases at J; junction bases unmatched: 9. CDR1 and CDR2 from the germline V gene are LGHDT and YNNKEL (reference sequence). CDR3 length: 16 amino acids. CDR3 coding DNA: TGTGCCAGCACCCTATACGGGACTAGCGGACAAGAGACCCAGTACTTC. It is translated as CASTLYGTSGQETQYF.

V gene TRBV10-3 combines with J gene TRBJ2-1, with D possibly matching TRBD2 (5 bases). Per germline, CDR1 ENHRY and CDR2 SYGVKD. CDR3 size: 18 residues. The V end was cut by 8 bases, the J end by 2 bases, with 25 bases between. The CDR3 nucleotides are TGTGCCATCCGGGATACAGTTCAACTAGTGGGGACCTACAATGAGCAGTTCTTC. This translates into CAIRDTVQLVGTYNEQFF.